Presented here are 25 T cell receptor beta chains from one specimen sequenced in a study of blood T cell repertoires in COVID-19. Data came from immunoSEQ multiplex PCR; TCRdb stores just in-frame clones and leaves some out. The sample has just over 80,000 clones; roughly 76% are singletons. The sample taken for sequencing was peripheral blood. The receptors originated from an elderly woman with active or convalescent COVID-19.

This clone came up a few times. The chain is built from TRBV9 and TRBJ1-4; 9 nucleotides match TRBD1. V dropped 4 bases and J dropped 7; count of bases not matched to a gene: 2. From germline, CDR1 is SGDLS and CDR2 YYNGEE. The CDR3 loop spans 13 amino acids. The CDR3 reads CASSTGQGEKLFF. The CDR3 region has the DNA TGTGCCAGCAGCACGGGACAGGGTGAAAAACTGTTTTTT.

The chain is built from TRBV5-1 and TRBJ2-5; a weak D match, TRBD2 (5 bases). V gave up 3 bases and J gave up 5 bases, with 17 bases separating them. Germline-derived CDR1 and CDR2 are SGHRS and YFSETQ. CDR3 length: 15 residues. Written as DNA, the CDR3 is TGCGCCAGCAGCTCAGAGACCGGACTGGGGGAGACCCAGTACTTC. This encodes CASSSETGLGETQYF.

This clone was counted a few times. The genes are TRBV6-5 and TRBJ1-1; unclear D gene. Trimming took off 4 bases at V and 1 base at J, with 7 bases between the two ends. The CDR3 length is 13 residues. Germline values: CDR1 MNHEY, CDR2 SVGAGI. CDR3 in DNA: TGTGCCAGCAGTTCGGAGGGGAACACTGAAGCTTTCTTT. As protein: CASSSEGNTEAFF.

V gene TRBV27 combines with J gene TRBJ1-2, with D possibly matching TRBD1 (5 bases). The V and J ends lost 8 bases and 1 base respectively, with 11 bases between them. This CDR3 spans 13 amino acids. The germline gives CDR1 MNHEY, CDR2 SMNVEV (reference sequence). The CDR3 region is CASALQGNYGYTF. The CDR3 coding sequence is TGTGCCAGCGCCCTTCAGGGTAACTATGGCTACACCTTC.

In its sample, this clone was seen many times. The chain recombines TRBV6-5 with TRBJ2-1; the match to TRBD2 covers 10 bases. Looked up from germline, CDR1 is MNHEY and CDR2 is SVGAGI. This CDR3 is 15 amino acids long. V was pared by 4 bases and J by 8 bases, with 8 bases of the junction left unmatched. CDR3 coding DNA: TGTGCCAGCAGTTTTGGAGCGGGGGGGCAGTATGAGCAGTTCTTC. Its protein is CASSFGAGGQYEQFF.

The chain combines TRBV6-1 with TRBJ2-1, with D possibly being TRBD1 (6 bases). Trimming shortened V by 2 bases and J by 13 bases, and 15 bases separated the two germline ends. The CDR3 contains 13 residues. The germline V gene has CDR1 MNHNS and CDR2 SASEGT. This CDR3 reads CASSERAGARQFF. The DNA of the CDR3 is TGTGCCAGCAGTGAAAGGGCAGGGGCGCGTCAGTTCTTC.

The rearrangement joins TRBV21-1 to TRBJ2-3; TRBD2 is the table's D call and was not checked against the DNA. TRBV21-1 counts as a pseudogene. The CDR3 is 16 amino acids. The CDR3 nucleotides read TGTGCCAGCAGCTCAAAAGCGATATATGGGTTTTATACGCAGTATTTT. Protein: CASSSKAIYGFYTQYF.

CDR3 DNA: TGCAGCGCCGGGACAGGGAGCGACGAGCAGTACTTC. Translating it yields CSAGTGSDEQYF. This rearrangement joins TRBV29-1 to TRBJ2-7; TRBD1 matches 9 bases. The CDR3 spans 12 residues. J lost 5 bases, V lost 7 bases, and 6 bases had no gene match. Germline values: CDR1 SQVTM, CDR2 ANQGSEA.

The chain is built from TRBV3-1 (or the pseudogene TRBV3-2) and TRBJ2-1, with a weak D call TRBD1 (6 bases). The germline CDR1 and CDR2 sequences are LGHDT and YNNKEL (reference sequence). The ends were cut back, 0 bases at V and 0 bases at J, with 18 bases in the middle. CDR3 size: 19 residues. CDR3 sequence reads: CASSQDGRDTLSSYNEQFF. As DNA, the CDR3 is TGTGCCAGCAGCCAAGATGGAAGGGACACCCTAAGCTCCTACAATGAGCAGTTCTTC.

The chain joins TRBV6-5 to TRBJ1-1, with a weak D call TRBD1 (5 bases). Trimming removed 8 bases at V and 3 bases at J, with 16 bases between. Germline lookup yields CDR1 MNHEY and CDR2 SVGAGI. The CDR3 runs 14 residues. The chain's CDR3 is CASSRVLGDTEAFF. In DNA form, the CDR3 reads TGTGCCAGCTCTCGGGTCTTAGGGGACACTGAAGCTTTCTTT.

In DNA, the CDR3 is TGTGCCACCACCGCCACTCAGGGAGGTGAGCAGTTCTTC. The encoded protein is CATTATQGGEQFF. V is TRBV24-1 and J is TRBJ2-1; possibly TRBD2 for D (6 bases). The V gene lost 8 bases and the J gene lost 9 bases, with 16 bases spanning the gap. CDR1 and CDR2 from the germline V gene are KGHDR and SFDVKD. There are 13 residues in the CDR3.

CDR3 sequence reads: CASSQVLAGGEQYF. CDR3 in DNA: TGTGCCAGCAGCCAAGTCCTTGCAGGGGGAGAGCAGTACTTC. The genes are TRBV3-1 (or the pseudogene TRBV3-2) and TRBJ2-7; 7 bases map to TRBD1. This CDR3 has 14 residues. The germline V gene encodes CDR1 LGHDT and CDR2 YNNKEL (reference sequence). V lost 1 base, J lost 7 bases, and 7 bases stayed unmatched.

This chain joins TRBV6-1 and TRBJ1-3, with no clear D. This CDR3 contains 15 residues. Germline CDR1 and CDR2: MNHNS and SASEGT. The V and J ends lost 1 base and 4 bases respectively, with 11 bases between them. This CDR3 reads CASSEGGFVGNTIYF. In nucleotides, the CDR3 is TGTGCCAGCAGTGAAGGAGGGTTTGTAGGAAACACCATATATTTT.

The chain has TRBV6-2 or TRBV6-3 and TRBJ1-1, with 10 bases identical to TRBD1. Germline values: CDR1 MNHEY, CDR2 SVGEGT. The CDR3 sequence is 17 residues long. J gave up 0 bases and V 2 bases, and 6 bases lay outside the gene matches. In nucleotides, the CDR3 is TGTGCCAGCAGTTACCCCTGGACAGGGGGAATGAACACTGAAGCTTTCTTT. Protein: CASSYPWTGGMNTEAFF.

The sample holds a few counts of this clone. The chain employs TRBV5-4 and TRBJ1-2, with D possibly being TRBD1 (5 bases). The V gene lost 3 bases and the J gene lost 3 bases, with 18 bases spanning the gap. The CDR3 is 16 amino acids. Per germline, CDR1 SGHNT and CDR2 YYREEE (reference sequence). The CDR3 sequence is CASSSGGLRRDYGYTF. The CDR3 coding sequence is TGTGCCAGCAGCTCTGGGGGACTCAGGAGGGACTATGGCTACACCTTC.

The chain has TRBV12-3 or TRBV12-4 and TRBJ1-1; TRBD1 agrees at 10 bases. J was trimmed by 6 bases and V by 11 bases; bases with no gene match: 9. The CDR3 has 13 amino acids. CDR3 in DNA: TGTGCCGGGGGACAGGGGAATATGGCTGAAGCTTTCTTT. Translating gives CAGGQGNMAEAFF.

The V call is TRBV28, the J call TRBJ1-2; D gene ambiguous. The CDR3 runs to 13 residues. Trimming cost V 6 bases and J 3 bases, with 11 bases left between them. Germline V lookup: CDR1 MDHEN, CDR2 SYDVKM. The CDR3 DNA sequence: TGTGCCAGCAGCCCTGAGGAAGACTATGGCTACACCTTC. This encodes CASSPEEDYGYTF.

This chain uses TRBV2 with TRBJ1-4; no clear D. V was cut by 2 bases and J by 4 bases, with 11 bases left in between. The CDR3 has 15 residues. Germline V gives CDR1 SNHLY, CDR2 FYNNEI. The CDR3 protein is CASSEYRGRNEKLFF. DNA of the CDR3: TGTGCCAGCAGTGAATATAGAGGCCGTAATGAAAAACTGTTTTTT.

This chain connects TRBV7-2 to TRBJ1-2; perhaps TRBD1 as D (6 bases). V lost 2 bases to trimming and J lost 7 bases, with 17 bases between them. Germline CDR1 is SGHTA and CDR2 is FQGNSA. The CDR3 consists of 15 residues. As DNA, the CDR3 is TGTGCCAGCAGCTTAAGTAGTAGGGGGATAGTTGGCTACACCTTC. Its translation is CASSLSSRGIVGYTF.

This chain joins TRBV10-3 and TRBJ1-2; 7 positions match TRBD1. J gave up 7 bases and V 4 bases, and 12 bases lay outside the gene matches. This CDR3 is 15 amino acids long. The V gene's germline CDR1 is ENHRY and CDR2 SYGVKD. The CDR3: CAISGSRQGTIGYTF. The CDR3, as DNA: TGTGCCATCAGTGGCTCGAGACAGGGAACGATTGGCTACACCTTC.

This chain joins TRBV10-1 and TRBJ2-5, with 11 positions matching TRBD2. The CDR3 runs 15 residues. V shed 2 bases and J 7 bases; nucleotides not matched to a gene: 6. Germline CDR1 is WNHNN and CDR2 is SYGVQD (reference sequence). In nucleotides, the CDR3 is TGCGCCAGCAGTGAGAAGGAGGGACTAGCGGCGACCCAGTACTTC. Amino acid sequence: CASSEKEGLAATQYF.

The V and J genes are TRBV7-2 and TRBJ2-1; 9 bases map to TRBD2. The CDR3 runs to 17 residues. Germline assignment: CDR1 SGHTA and CDR2 FQGNSA. V shed 1 base, J shed 10 bases, and the junction held 14 bases outside the gene matches. This CDR3 reads CASSLDIAGARRMEQFF. In nucleotides, the CDR3 is TGTGCCAGCAGCTTAGATATAGCGGGGGCCCGAAGGATGGAGCAGTTCTTC.

This clone was seen only a few times. The V and J genes are TRBV13 and TRBJ1-2, with 8 bases fitting TRBD1. V trimming: 4 bases; J trimming: 0 bases; junction bases outside the gene matches: 1. The CDR3 is made up of 14 amino acids. CDR1 PRHDT and CDR2 FYEKMQ come from the germline V gene (reference sequence). CDR3 region: CASSSGQANYGYTF. In nucleotides, the CDR3 is TGTGCCAGCAGCTCGGGACAGGCTAACTATGGCTACACCTTC.

The gene calls are TRBV19 and TRBJ1-5, with 10 nucleotides matching TRBD1. J was trimmed by 6 bases and V by 5 bases; bases with no gene match: 4. The CDR3 extends over 14 amino acids. Germline V gene lookup returns CDR1 LNHDA and CDR2 SQIVND (reference sequence). DNA of the CDR3: TGTGCCAGTAGTGCCGACAGGGGGCGTCAGCCCCAGCATTTT. Its translation is CASSADRGRQPQHF.

This rearrangement joins TRBV5-1 to TRBJ2-7; D is perhaps TRBD2 (5 bases). The CDR3 spans 13 residues. Germline-derived CDR1 and CDR2 are SGHRS and YFSETQ. Trimming cost V 2 bases and J 5 bases, with 11 bases left between them. DNA for the CDR3: TGCGCCAGCAGCTTTTCCAGCGGAAACGAGCAGTACTTC. Amino acid sequence: CASSFSSGNEQYF.